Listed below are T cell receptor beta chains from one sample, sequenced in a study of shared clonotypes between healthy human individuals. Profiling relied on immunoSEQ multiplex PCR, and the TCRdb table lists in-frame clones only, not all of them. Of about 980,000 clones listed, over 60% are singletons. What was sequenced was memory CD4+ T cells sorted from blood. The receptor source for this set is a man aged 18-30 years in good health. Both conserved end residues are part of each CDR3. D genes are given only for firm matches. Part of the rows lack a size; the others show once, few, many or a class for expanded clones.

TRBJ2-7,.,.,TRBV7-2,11,TGTGCCAGCAGCGCCGTGCACGAGCAGTACTTC,CASSAVHEQYF
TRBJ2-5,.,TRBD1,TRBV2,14,TGTGCCAGCACCCAGACAGGGTTCCAAGAGACCCAGTACTTC,CASTQTGFQETQYF
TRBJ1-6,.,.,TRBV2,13,TGTGCCAGCAGTGAAGGGTTTAGATCACCCCTCCACTTT,CASSEGFRSPLHF
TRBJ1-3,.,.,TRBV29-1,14,TGCAGCGTCGTTGGGGGGGAGCCTGGAAACACCATATATTTT,CSVVGGEPGNTIYF
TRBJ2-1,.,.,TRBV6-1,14,TGTGCCAGCAGTCAGCAAGGACTCTACAATGAGCAGTTCTTC,CASSQQGLYNEQFF
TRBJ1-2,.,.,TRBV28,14,TGTGCCAGCAGTTTGTCGGGAGCACGGGGTGGCTACACCTTC,CASSLSGARGGYTF
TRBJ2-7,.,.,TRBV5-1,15,TGCGCCAGCAGCTTGGAAATGGGCAGTTCCTACGAGCAGTACTTC,CASSLEMGSSYEQYF
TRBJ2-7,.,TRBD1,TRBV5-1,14,TGCGCCAGCAGCCCCGGACAGGGTGAATACGAGCAGTACTTC,CASSPGQGEYEQYF
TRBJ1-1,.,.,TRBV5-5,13,TGTGCCAGCAGCTCCATATGGGGCACTGAAGCTTTCTTT,CASSSIWGTEAFF
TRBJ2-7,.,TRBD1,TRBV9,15,TGTGCCAGCAGCGAACGGACAGGGGCATCTTACGAGCAGTACTTC,CASSERTGASYEQYF
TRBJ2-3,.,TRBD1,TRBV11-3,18,TGTGCCAGCAGCTTAGAGGGCAGGGGGCGTGTGTCACTAGATACGCAGTATTTT,CASSLEGRGRVSLDTQYF
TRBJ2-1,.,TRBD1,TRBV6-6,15,TGTGCCAGCAGTTCGGCAGGGGGTAAAGTCGATGAGCAGTTCTTC,CASSSAGGKVDEQFF
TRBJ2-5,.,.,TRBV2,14,TGTGCCAGCATGGCGGTGACACACCAAGAGACCCAGTACTTC,CASMAVTHQETQYF
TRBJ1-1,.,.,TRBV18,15,TGTGCCAGCTCACCGATTCAGACCGGGAACACTGAAGCTTTCTTT,CASSPIQTGNTEAFF
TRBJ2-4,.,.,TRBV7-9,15,TGTGCCAGCAGCAGTATCAGGGGTACCAAAAACATTCAGTACTTC,CASSSIRGTKNIQYF
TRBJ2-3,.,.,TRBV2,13,TGTGCCGGGCAGTGGGGGGCCACAGATACGCAGTATTTT,CAGQWGATDTQYF
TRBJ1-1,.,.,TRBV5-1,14,TGCGCCAGCAGTAAGGACAGTGAGGGAACTGAAGCTTTCTTT,CASSKDSEGTEAFF
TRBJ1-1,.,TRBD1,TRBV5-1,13,TGCGCCAGCAGCCCGGACGACAGGGCTGAAGCTTTCTTT,CASSPDDRAEAFF
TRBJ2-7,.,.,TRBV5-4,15,TGTGCCAGCAGCTTGGCCGGGACACCGACCTACGAGCAGTACTTC,CASSLAGTPTYEQYF
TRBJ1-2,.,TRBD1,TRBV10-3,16,TGTGCCATCAGTGATCAGGCCGGGACAGGGAACTATGGCTACACCTTC,CAISDQAGTGNYGYTF
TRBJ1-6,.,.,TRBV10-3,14,TGTGCCATCAGTGAAAGGGGACCAAGTTCACCCCTCCACTTT,CAISERGPSSPLHF
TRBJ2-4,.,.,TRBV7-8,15,TGTGCCAGCAGCTTAGGCGAGGGGCCCAAAAACATTCAGTACTTC,CASSLGEGPKNIQYF
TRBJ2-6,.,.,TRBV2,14,TGTGCCAGCACGATGCAATCCGGGGCCAACGTCCTGACTTTC,CASTMQSGANVLTF
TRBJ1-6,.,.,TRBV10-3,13,TGTGCCATCAGTTGGGGGGCTGGTTCACCCCTCCACTTT,CAISWGAGSPLHF
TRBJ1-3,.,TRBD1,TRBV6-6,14,TGTGCCAGCAGTCGACAGGGGGCTGGAAACACCATATATTTT,CASSRQGAGNTIYF
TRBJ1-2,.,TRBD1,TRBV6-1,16,TGTGCCAGCAGTGAGCGCCCGGGACAGGGGCTAATAGGCTACACCTTC,CASSERPGQGLIGYTF
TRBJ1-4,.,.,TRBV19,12,TGTGCCAGTAGTCTTCTAGGTGAAAAACTGTTTTTT,CASSLLGEKLFF
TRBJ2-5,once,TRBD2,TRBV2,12,TGTGCCAGCGCGCGGGAGGGAGAGACCCAGTACTTC,CASAREGETQYF
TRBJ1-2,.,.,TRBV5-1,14,TGCGCCAGCAGCTTGGAGGGCTCCAACTATGGCTACACCTTC,CASSLEGSNYGYTF
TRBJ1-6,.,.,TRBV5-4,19,TGTGCCAGCAGCTTGGCGGGACACAGGTCCGGGGTGGGGGATTCACCCCTCCACTTT,CASSLAGHRSGVGDSPLHF
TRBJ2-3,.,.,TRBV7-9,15,TGTGCCAGCAGCATCCGTCGGGGGAGCACAGATACGCAGTATTTT,CASSIRRGSTDTQYF
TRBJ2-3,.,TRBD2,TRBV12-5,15,TGTGCTAGTGACCAGGCGGGAGTCCCCACAGATACGCAGTATTTT,CASDQAGVPTDTQYF
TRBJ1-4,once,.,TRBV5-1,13,TGCGCCAGCAGCTTATCAGGTGACGAAAAACTGTTTTTT,CASSLSGDEKLFF
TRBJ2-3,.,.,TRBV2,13,TGTGCCAGCAGCCAGCTATTCACAGATACGCAGTATTTT,CASSQLFTDTQYF
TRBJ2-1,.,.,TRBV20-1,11,TGCAGTGCTAGGGAGGGTAATGAGCAGTTCTTC,CSAREGNEQFF
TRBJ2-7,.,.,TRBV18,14,TGTGCCAGCTCCCTTGGGGGAGCCTCCTACGAGCAGTACTTC,CASSLGGASYEQYF
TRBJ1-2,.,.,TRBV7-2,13,TGTGCCAGCAGCTTAACCGGGGGGTATGGCTACACCTTC,CASSLTGGYGYTF
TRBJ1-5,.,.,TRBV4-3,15,TGCGCCAGCAGCCAAGACAGCCTAACAGATCAGCCCCAGCATTTT,CASSQDSLTDQPQHF
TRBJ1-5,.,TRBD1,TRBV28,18,TGTGCCAGCAGTCGTAGGACAGGGGGCGCGAGTAGCAATCAGCCCCAGCATTTT,CASSRRTGGASSNQPQHF
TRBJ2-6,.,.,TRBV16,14,TGTGCCAGCAGCCAAAGCAGGGGGGCCAACGTCCTGACTTTC,CASSQSRGANVLTF
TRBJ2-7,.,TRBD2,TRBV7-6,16,TGTGCCAGCAGCCGGGGTAGCGGGAGGCCTCCCTACGAGCAGTACTTC,CASSRGSGRPPYEQYF
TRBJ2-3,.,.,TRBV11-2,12,TGTGCCAGCAGCCTCACAGCTTTTACGCAGTATTTT,CASSLTAFTQYF
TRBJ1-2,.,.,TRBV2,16,TGTGCCAGCAGTGTCCGAGAGGCCAGGTCTAACTATGGCTACACCTTC,CASSVREARSNYGYTF
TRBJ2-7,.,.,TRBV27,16,TGTGCCAGCAGTTTATCATATGGACCGAGCTCCTACGAGCAGTACTTC,CASSLSYGPSSYEQYF
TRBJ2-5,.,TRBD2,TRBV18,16,TGTGCCAGCTCACCAACGGCTAGCGGACCATCAGAGACCCAGTACTTC,CASSPTASGPSETQYF
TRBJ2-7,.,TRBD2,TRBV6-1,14,TGTGCCAGCGCCCGGGAGGTCATTAACTACGAGCAGTACTTC,CASAREVINYEQYF
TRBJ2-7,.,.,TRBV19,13,TGTGCCAGTAGAACCGGTGGCTCCTACGAGCAGTACTTC,CASRTGGSYEQYF
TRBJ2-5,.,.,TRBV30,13,TGTGCCTGGAGTTCGAGGCATCAAGAGACCCAGTACTTC,CAWSSRHQETQYF
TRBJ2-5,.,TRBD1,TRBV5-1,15,TGCGCCAGCAGCTTGGTTACAGGGGGCCAAGAGACCCAGTACTTC,CASSLVTGGQETQYF
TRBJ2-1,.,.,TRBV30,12,TGTGCCTGGAGTGTAATCTCCGGTGAGCAGTTCTTC,CAWSVISGEQFF
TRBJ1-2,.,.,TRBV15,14,TGTGCCACCAGCAGAGATCGAACAGATTATGGCTACACCTTC,CATSRDRTDYGYTF
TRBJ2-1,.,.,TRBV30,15,TGTGCCTGGAGTGTAAACCGGCTAGCGCGCCATGAGCAGTTCTTC,CAWSVNRLARHEQFF
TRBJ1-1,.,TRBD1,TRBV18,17,TGTGCCAGCTCACTTTCGGAACTGGACAGGGGTATCACTGAAGCTTTCTTT,CASSLSELDRGITEAFF